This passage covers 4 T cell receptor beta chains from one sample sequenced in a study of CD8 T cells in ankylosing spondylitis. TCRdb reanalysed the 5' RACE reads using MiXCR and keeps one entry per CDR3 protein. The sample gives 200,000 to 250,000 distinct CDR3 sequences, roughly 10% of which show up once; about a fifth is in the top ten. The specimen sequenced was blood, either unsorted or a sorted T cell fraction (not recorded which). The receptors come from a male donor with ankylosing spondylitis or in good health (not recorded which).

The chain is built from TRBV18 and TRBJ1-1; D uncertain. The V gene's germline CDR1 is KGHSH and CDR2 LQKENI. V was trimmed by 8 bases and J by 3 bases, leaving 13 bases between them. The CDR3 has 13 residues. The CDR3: CASTREVDTEAFF. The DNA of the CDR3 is TGTGCCAGCACAAGGGAGGTCGACACTGAAGCTTTCTTT.

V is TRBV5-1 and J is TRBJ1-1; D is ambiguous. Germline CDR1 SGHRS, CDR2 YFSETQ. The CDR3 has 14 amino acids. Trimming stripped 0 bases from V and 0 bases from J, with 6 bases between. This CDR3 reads CASSLERMNTEAFF. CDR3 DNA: TGCGCCAGCAGCTTGGAGCGAATGAACACTGAAGCTTTCTTT.

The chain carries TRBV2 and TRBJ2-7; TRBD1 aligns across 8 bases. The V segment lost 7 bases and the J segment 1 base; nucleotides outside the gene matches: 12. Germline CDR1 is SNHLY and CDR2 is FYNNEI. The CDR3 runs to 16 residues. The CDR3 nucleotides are TGTGCCAGCACCAGCAGGACAGGGCCATTTTCCTACGAGCAGTACTTC. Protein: CASTSRTGPFSYEQYF.

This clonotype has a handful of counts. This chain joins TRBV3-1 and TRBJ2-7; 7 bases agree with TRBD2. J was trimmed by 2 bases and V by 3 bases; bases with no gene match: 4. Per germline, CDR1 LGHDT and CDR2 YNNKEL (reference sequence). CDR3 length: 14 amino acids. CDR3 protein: CASSQGGVTYEQYF. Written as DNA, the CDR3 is TGTGCCAGCAGCCAGGGAGGGGTCACCTACGAGCAGTACTTC.